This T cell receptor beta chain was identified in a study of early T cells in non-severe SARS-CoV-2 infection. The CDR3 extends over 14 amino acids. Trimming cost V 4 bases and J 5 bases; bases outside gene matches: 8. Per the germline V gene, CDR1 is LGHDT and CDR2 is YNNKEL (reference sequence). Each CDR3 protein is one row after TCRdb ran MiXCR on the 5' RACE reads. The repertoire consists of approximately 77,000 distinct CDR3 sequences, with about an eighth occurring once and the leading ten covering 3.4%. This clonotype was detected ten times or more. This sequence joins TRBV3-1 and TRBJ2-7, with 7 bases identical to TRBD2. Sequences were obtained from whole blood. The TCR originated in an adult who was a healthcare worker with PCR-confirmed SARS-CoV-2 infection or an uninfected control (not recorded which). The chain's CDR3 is CASSPIAGPNEQYF. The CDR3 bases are TGTGCCAGCAGCCCAATAGCGGGCCCCAACGAGCAGTACTTC.